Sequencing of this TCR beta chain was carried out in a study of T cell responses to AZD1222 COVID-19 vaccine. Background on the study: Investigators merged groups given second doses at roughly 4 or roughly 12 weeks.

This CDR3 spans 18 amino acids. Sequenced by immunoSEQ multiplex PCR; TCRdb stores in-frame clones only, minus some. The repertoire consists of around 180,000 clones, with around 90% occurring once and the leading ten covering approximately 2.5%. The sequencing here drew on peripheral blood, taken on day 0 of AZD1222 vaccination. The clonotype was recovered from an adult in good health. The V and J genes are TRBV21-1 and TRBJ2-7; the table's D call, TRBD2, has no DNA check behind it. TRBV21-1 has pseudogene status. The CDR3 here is CASSKGVLAGACSYEQYF. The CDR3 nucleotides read TGTGCCAGCAGCAAAGGGGTTCTAGCGGGAGCCTGCTCCTACGAGCAGTACTTC.